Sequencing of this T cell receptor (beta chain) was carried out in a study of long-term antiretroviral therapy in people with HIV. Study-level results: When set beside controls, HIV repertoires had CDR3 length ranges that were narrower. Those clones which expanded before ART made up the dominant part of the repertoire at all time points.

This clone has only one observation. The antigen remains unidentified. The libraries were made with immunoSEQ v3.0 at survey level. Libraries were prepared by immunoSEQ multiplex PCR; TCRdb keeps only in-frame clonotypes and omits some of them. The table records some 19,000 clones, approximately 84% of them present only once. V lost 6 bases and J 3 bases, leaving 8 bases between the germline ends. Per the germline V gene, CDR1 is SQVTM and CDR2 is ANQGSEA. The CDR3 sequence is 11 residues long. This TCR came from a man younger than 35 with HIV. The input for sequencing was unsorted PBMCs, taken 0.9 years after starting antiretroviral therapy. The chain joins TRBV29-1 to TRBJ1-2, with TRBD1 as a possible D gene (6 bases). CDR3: CSVGGYYGYTF. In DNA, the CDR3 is TGCAGCGTCGGGGGCTACTATGGCTACACCTTC.